The clone carrying this TCR beta chain was picked up a small number of times. Its specificity is not known. The data were taken from a study of memory CD4+ T cells and cytomegalovirus serostatus. Study details: Healthy Belgian adult donors included about nine CMV-positive and approximately 25 CMV-negative people.

V shed 3 bases and J 5 bases; nucleotides not matched to a gene: 4. Germline V gives CDR1 SGHRS, CDR2 YFSETQ. The CDR3 consists of 14 residues. Method: immunoSEQ multiplex PCR; TCRdb's copy keeps in-frame clones and lacks some. The table lists about 58,000 clones, approximately 86% of them singletons. The sort gate was single viable CD3+CD4+CD8-CD45RO+ cells for memory CD4+ T cells. Serum IgG to CMV pp150, pp28, p38 and p52 defined serostatus. Study results and caveats: Suggested: most of the CMV-linked TCR signature lies in CD4+ memory cells.

The chain recombines TRBV5-1 with TRBJ1-1; TRBD1 matches 10 bases. Material: memory CD4+ T cells from blood. This TCR was sampled from an adult in good health and CMV-seronegative. Some clones in this sample may be carry-over from other donors' samples. CDR3 coding DNA: TGCGCCAGCAGCTCCGACAGGGGGCAAACTGAAGCTTTCTTT. This translates into CASSSDRGQTEAFF.